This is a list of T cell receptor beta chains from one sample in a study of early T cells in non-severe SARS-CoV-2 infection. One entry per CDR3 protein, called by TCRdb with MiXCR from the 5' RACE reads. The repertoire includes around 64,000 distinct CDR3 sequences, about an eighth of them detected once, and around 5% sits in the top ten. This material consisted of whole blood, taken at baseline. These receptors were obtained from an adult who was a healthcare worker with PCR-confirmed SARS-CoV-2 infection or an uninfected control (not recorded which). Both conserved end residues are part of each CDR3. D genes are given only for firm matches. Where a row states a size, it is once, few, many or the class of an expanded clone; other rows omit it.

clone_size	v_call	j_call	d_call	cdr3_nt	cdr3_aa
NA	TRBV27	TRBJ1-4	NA	TGTGCCAGCAGTTCCGCCGGGTTT	CASSSAGF
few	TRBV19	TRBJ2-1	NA	TGTGCCAGTAGTATAGTCCTGACAGGAGAGCAGTTCTTC	CASSIVLTGEQFF
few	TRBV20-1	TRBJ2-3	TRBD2	TGCAGTGCTAGGGGTACTAGCGGGGTCTCAGATACGCAGTATTTT	CSARGTSGVSDTQYF
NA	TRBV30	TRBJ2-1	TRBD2	TGTGCCTGGAGCGTCGCGGGAGGGCCCAATGAGCAGTTCTTC	CAWSVAGGPNEQFF
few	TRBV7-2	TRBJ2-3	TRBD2	TGTGCCAGCAGCTTCAATCCCCCTAGCGGGATGAGCACAGATACGCAGTATTTT	CASSFNPPSGMSTDTQYF
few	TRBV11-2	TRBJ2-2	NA	TGTGCCAGCAGCTTAATCGTCACCGGGGAGCTGTTTTTT	CASSLIVTGELFF
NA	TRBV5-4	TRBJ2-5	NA	TGTGCCAGCAGCTTGGCTAATGGGGCAGGGACCCAAGAGACCCAGTACTTC	CASSLANGAGTQETQYF
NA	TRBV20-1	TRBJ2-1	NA	TGCAGTGCTAGAGATCCCCTTAAAGCCTACAATGAGCAGTTCTTC	CSARDPLKAYNEQFF
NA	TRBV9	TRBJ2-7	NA	TGTGCCAGCAGCGTAGATGCCGCCGGGATTTACGAGCAGTACTTC	CASSVDAAGIYEQYF
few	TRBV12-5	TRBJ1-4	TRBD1	TGTGCTAGTGGTTTGAGGACAGGGTCTAATGAAAAACTGTTTTTT	CASGLRTGSNEKLFF
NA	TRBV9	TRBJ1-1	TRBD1	TGTGCCAGCAGCGGGACAGGGCTGAACACTGAAGCTTTCTTT	CASSGTGLNTEAFF
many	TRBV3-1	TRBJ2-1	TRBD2	TGTGCCAGCAGCTTGGGACTAGCGGGAGTACTTGAGCAGTTCTTC	CASSLGLAGVLEQFF
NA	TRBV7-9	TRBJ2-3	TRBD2	TGTGCCAGCAGCGCCTATACTTGGCGGGGGGGCCTGATCGCAGATACGCAGTATTTT	CASSAYTWRGGLIADTQYF
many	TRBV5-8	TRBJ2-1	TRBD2	TGTGCCAGCAGCTTGGGAGCGGGAGGGAATTACAATGAGCAGTTCTTC	CASSLGAGGNYNEQFF
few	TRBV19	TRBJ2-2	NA	TGTGCCAGTAGTACCAGGCAGGGTGGAACCGGGGAGCTGTTTTTT	CASSTRQGGTGELFF
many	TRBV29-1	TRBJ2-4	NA	TGCAGCGTTGAGTTTGGGACCAAAAACATTCAGTACTTC	CSVEFGTKNIQYF
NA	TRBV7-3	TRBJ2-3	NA	TGTGCCAGCAGCTTAGTTACGGGACCCACAGATACGCAGTATTTT	CASSLVTGPTDTQYF
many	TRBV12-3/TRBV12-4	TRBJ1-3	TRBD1	TGTGCCAGCAGTTTAGCCCAACTTGGGACAGGCCATAGATCTGGAAACACCATATATTTT	CASSLAQLGTGHRSGNTIYF
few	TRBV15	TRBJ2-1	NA	TGTGCCACCAGCGGCCGGTTGACAAGTAGACCGTACAATGAGCAGTTCTTC	CATSGRLTSRPYNEQFF
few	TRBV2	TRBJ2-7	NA	TGTGCCAGCAGCTACAATCAGGGGGAGCAGTACTTC	CASSYNQGEQYF
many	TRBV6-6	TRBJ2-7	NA	TGTGCCAGCAGTAAGAGCTATTCATACGAGCAGTACTTC	CASSKSYSYEQYF
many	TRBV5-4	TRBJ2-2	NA	TGTGCCAGCAGCTTTGGAAGCAATGTGGCCGGGGAGCTGTTTTTT	CASSFGSNVAGELFF
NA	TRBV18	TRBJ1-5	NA	TGTGCCAGCTCACGAACAGGGACTCAGCCCCAGCATTTT	CASSRTGTQPQHF
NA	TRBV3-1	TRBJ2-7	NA	TGTGCCAGCAGCCAAGGGCCTAACGAGCAGTACTTC	CASSQGPNEQYF
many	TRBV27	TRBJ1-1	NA	TGTGCCAGCAGTACCTTCAGGGAGTCTGAAGCTTTCTTT	CASSTFRESEAFF
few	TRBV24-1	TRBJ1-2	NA	TGTGCCACCAGTGAGAACACAGGGAACTATGGCTACACCTTC	CATSENTGNYGYTF
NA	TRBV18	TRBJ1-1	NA	TGTGCCAGCTCACCACTTTTGGGACTGAACACTGAAGCTTTCTTT	CASSPLLGLNTEAFF
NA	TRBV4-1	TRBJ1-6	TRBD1	TGCGCCAGCAGCCTAAAAAAAACTATGGGACAGGGGTATTCACCCCTCCACTTT	CASSLKKTMGQGYSPLHF
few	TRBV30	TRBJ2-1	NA	TGTGCCTGCTCCGGGACCTCGCTACATACCCAGACCTACAATGAGCAGTTCTTC	CACSGTSLHTQTYNEQFF
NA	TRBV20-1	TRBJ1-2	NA	TGCAGTGCTAGAGTTTCCGGGGATGGCTACACCTTC	CSARVSGDGYTF
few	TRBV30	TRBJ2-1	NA	TGTGCCTGGAGTGAGGTCTGGACTCAGCAGTTCTTC	CAWSEVWTQQFF
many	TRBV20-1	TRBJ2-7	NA	TGCAGTGCTGCGAAGGGCAGGATCGACGAGCAGTACTTC	CSAAKGRIDEQYF
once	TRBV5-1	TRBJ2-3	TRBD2	TGCGCCAGCAGCTTGCCTAGCGGGGACACAGATACGCAGTATTTT	CASSLPSGDTDTQYF
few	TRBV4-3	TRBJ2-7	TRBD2	TGCGCCAGCAGCCAAGTGACTAGCGGGATAAACGAGCAGTACTTC	CASSQVTSGINEQYF
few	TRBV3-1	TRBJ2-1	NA	TGTGCCAGCAGCTACCCCCAGACCTCCTACAATGAGCAGTTCTTC	CASSYPQTSYNEQFF
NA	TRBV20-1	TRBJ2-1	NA	TGCAGTGCTAGCGTCCTTGGCCTTAGCTCCTACAATGAGCAGTTCTTC	CSASVLGLSSYNEQFF
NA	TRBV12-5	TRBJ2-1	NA	TGTGCTAGTGGTTTGTCTCGACAGTCCTACAATGAGCAGTTCTTC	CASGLSRQSYNEQFF
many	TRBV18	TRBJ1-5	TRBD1	TGTGCCAGCTCACGAGAGACAGGGGGCAATCAGCCCCAGCATTTT	CASSRETGGNQPQHF
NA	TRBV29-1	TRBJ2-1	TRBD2	TGCAGCGTTACGGGAGGGTCGAATGAGCAGTTCTTC	CSVTGGSNEQFF
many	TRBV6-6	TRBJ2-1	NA	TGTGCCAGCAGTTACGTTTTCCCTAACAATGAGCAGTTCTTC	CASSYVFPNNEQFF
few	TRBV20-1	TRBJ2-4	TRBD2	TGCAGTGCTAGAGGTTGGGAGGCTAGCGGTCACATTCAGTACTTC	CSARGWEASGHIQYF
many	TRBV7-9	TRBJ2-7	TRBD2	TGTGCCAGCAGCTCGCTGCGGGGGGACTCCTACGAGCAGTACTTC	CASSSLRGDSYEQYF
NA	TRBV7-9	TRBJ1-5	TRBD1	TGTGCCAGCAGCCCAGACAGGGTCCGTCAGCCCCAGCATTTT	CASSPDRVRQPQHF
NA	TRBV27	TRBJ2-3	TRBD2	TGTGCCAGCAGTTTCGTTACTAGCGGGGGGCGGGCAGATACGCAGTATTTT	CASSFVTSGGRADTQYF
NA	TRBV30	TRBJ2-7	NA	TGTGCCTGGGGAGGGATTTACGAGCAGTACTTC	CAWGGIYEQYF
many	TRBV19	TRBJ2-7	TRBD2	TGTGCCAGTAGTCACTCCCGCGGGGGACCATTACCCTACGAGCAGTACTTC	CASSHSRGGPLPYEQYF
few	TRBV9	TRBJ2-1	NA	TGTGCCAGCAGCTCCCGCCGTCTCTCCTACAATGAGCAGTTCTTC	CASSSRRLSYNEQFF
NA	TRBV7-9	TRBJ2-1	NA	TGTGCCAGCAGCTTCGGGCAGACGAGCTCCTACAATGAGCAGTTCTTC	CASSFGQTSSYNEQFF
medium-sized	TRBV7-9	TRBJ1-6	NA	TGTGCCAGCAGCCCAGCCCAACAGAGCTCCTATAATTCACCCCTCCACTTT	CASSPAQQSSYNSPLHF